The clone carrying this TCR beta chain has a handful of counts. The antigen remains unidentified. CDR1 and CDR2 from the germline V gene are SGHTA and FQGNSA. Trimming cost V 2 bases and J 3 bases; bases outside gene matches: 5. The CDR3 is 16 amino acids. Using a J-beta primer mix together with a sample-barcoded 5' primer, a second PCR was run for about 7 to 12 cycles. Samples each returned at least 2.5 million CDR3-containing paired-end reads. TCRdb itself ran the 5' RACE reads through MiXCR, one entry per CDR3 protein. The sample has some 1.4 million distinct CDR3 sequences, approximately 42% seen once. Each donor supplied ten milliliters of peripheral blood. Researchers report isolating at least 6.5 million PBMCs per sample. The data were obtained in a study of blood T cells in healthy people across ages. General study findings and limits: Across the age range, TCR beta diversity per million T cells fell in a roughly linear way.

The chain combines TRBV7-2 with TRBJ2-1; TRBD2 matches 9 bases. Sequencing used blood. The receptor was isolated from a woman aged 18 to 35 in good health. For the CDR3, the DNA is TGTGCCAGCAGCTTATGGGCGGGGGGGAACTACAATGAGCAGTTCTTC. It translates to CASSLWAGGNYNEQFF.